This TCR beta chain was profiled in a study of blood T cell repertoires in COVID-19. This clone occurred once. The data were produced by immunoSEQ multiplex PCR, yet TCRdb's version contains in-frame clones alone and is incomplete. The table lists about 140,000 clones, 84% of them singletons. The origin of this receptor is a woman aged 80 or older in a cohort sampled during active or convalescent COVID-19. Sequenced sample: peripheral blood.

The CDR3 bases are TGTGCCAGTATTCCTATGGGACAGGGGAACACTGAAGCTTTCTTT. Amino acids: CASIPMGQGNTEAFF. This chain links TRBV19 with TRBJ1-1; 9 positions match TRBD1. J gave up 1 base and V 7 bases, and 7 bases lay outside the gene matches. The length of the CDR3 is 15 residues. The germline CDR1 and CDR2 sequences are LNHDA and SQIVND (reference sequence).